These 27 T cell receptor beta chains came from one sample sequenced in a study of early T cells in non-severe SARS-CoV-2 infection. TCRdb used MiXCR to reprocess the 5' RACE reads, holding one entry per CDR3 protein. The table lists 40,000 to 45,000 distinct CDR3 sequences, approximately 6.5% of them singletons. The sample was whole blood, taken at baseline. The receptors were gathered from an adult who was a healthcare worker with PCR-confirmed SARS-CoV-2 infection or an uninfected control (not recorded which).

This clonotype was detected ten times or more. The chain recombines TRBV30 with TRBJ1-6, with D tentatively TRBD1 (5 bases). Between the trimmed V and J ends, which lost 3 bases and 7 bases, there was a span of 13 bases. This CDR3 contains 14 residues. The germline CDR1 and CDR2 sequences are GTSNPN and SVGIG (reference sequence). The DNA of the CDR3 is TGTGCCTGGAGAGGCGACAGCCTAAATTCACCCCTCCACTTT. Translated: CAWRGDSLNSPLHF.

The chain couples TRBV20-1 to TRBJ2-1, with a tentative D call TRBD2 (6 bases). Germline V gene data show CDR1 as DFQATT and CDR2 as SNEGSKA (reference sequence). The CDR3 has 10 residues. V was shortened by 4 bases and J by 8 bases, with 6 bases between the two germline ends. CDR3 protein: CSATSDEQFF. The DNA of the CDR3 is TGCAGTGCTACTAGCGATGAGCAGTTCTTC.

The chain's CDR3 is CASSYRDRGTYEQYF. The CDR3 nucleotides read TGTGCCAGCAGTTACAGGGACAGGGGTACCTACGAGCAGTACTTC. The chain links TRBV6-5 to TRBJ2-7; TRBD1 agrees at 10 bases. This CDR3 contains 15 residues. V shed 2 bases and J 2 bases; nucleotides not matched to a gene: 3. Germline V lookup: CDR1 MNHEY, CDR2 SVGAGI.

The chain joins TRBV4-3 to TRBJ2-1; tentative D call: TRBD1 (6 bases). Germline CDR1 and CDR2: LGHNA and YSLEER. The CDR3 is 15 amino acids. The V and J ends lost 0 bases and 4 bases respectively, with 10 bases between them. CDR3 sequence (DNA): TGCGCCAGCAGCCAAGATTTTCAGGGGTACAATGAGCAGTTCTTC. Amino acid sequence: CASSQDFQGYNEQFF.

The chain carries TRBV6-6 and TRBJ2-7, with a weak D call TRBD1 (6 bases). Trimming removed 4 bases from V and 3 bases from J, with 10 bases in between. CDR1 is MNHNY, CDR2 SVGAGI, per germline (reference sequence). CDR3 length: 13 amino acids. The CDR3 loop is CASSFGQIYEQYF. The CDR3 nucleotides read TGTGCCAGCAGTTTTGGACAGATCTACGAGCAGTACTTC.

This chain joins TRBV3-1 and TRBJ2-5; D ambiguous. The length of the CDR3 is 11 residues. Looked up from germline, CDR1 is LGHDT and CDR2 is YNNKEL (reference sequence). V dropped 3 bases and J dropped 5 bases, with 4 bases sitting between them. In DNA form, the CDR3 reads TGTGCCAGCAGCCAGAGGGAGACCCAGTACTTC. This translates into CASSQRETQYF.

The chain has TRBV19 and TRBJ1-4; D uncertain. Germline V CDR1 and CDR2: LNHDA, SQIVND (reference sequence). This CDR3 comprises 15 residues. V was shortened by 6 bases and J by 4 bases, with 15 bases between the two germline ends. The CDR3 spells CASSPERDGNEKLFF. The CDR3 DNA reads as TGTGCCAGTAGCCCCGAGCGAGACGGTAATGAAAAACTGTTTTTT.

Many counts were recorded for this clonotype. The chain links TRBV5-1 to TRBJ1-1; D not certain. Germline CDR1 and CDR2: SGHRS and YFSETQ. The CDR3 totals 13 residues. V was shortened by 4 bases and J by 1 base, with 8 bases between the two germline ends. CDR3 sequence reads: CASSPSGNTEAFF. The CDR3, as DNA: TGCGCCAGCAGCCCATCGGGGAACACTGAAGCTTTCTTT.

This clonotype was counted at least ten times. The rearrangement joins TRBV4-2 to TRBJ2-3; D unresolved. The CDR3 is 15 residues long. The V and J ends lost 4 bases and 4 bases respectively, with 15 bases between them. Germline loops: CDR1 LGHNA, CDR2 YNFKEQ. This CDR3 is CASSRAAQNADTQYF. CDR3 nucleotide sequence: TGTGCCAGCAGCCGTGCGGCCCAGAACGCAGATACGCAGTATTTT.

This clonotype was seen ten or more times. This chain connects TRBV7-2 to TRBJ1-5; D is uncertain. The CDR3 extends over 11 amino acids. Germline V gene sequence: CDR1 SGHTA, CDR2 FQGNSA. Trimming pared 1 base from V and 10 bases from J, leaving 5 bases between. For the CDR3, the DNA is TGTGCCAGCAGCTTAGACGGCCCCCAGCATTTT. Protein: CASSLDGPQHF.

This clonotype has a count of ten or more. V usage is TRBV6-2 or TRBV6-3 and J usage is TRBJ2-3, with 13 bases lining up with TRBD2. The CDR3 extends over 17 amino acids. The V and J ends lost 2 bases and 5 bases, in that order; junction bases with no gene match: 7. Germline V gives CDR1 MNHEY, CDR2 SVGEGT. The CDR3 coding sequence is TGTGCCAGCAGTTACGGTCGGACTAGCGGGGGTGGAGATACGCAGTATTTT. Translating it yields CASSYGRTSGGGDTQYF.

V and J are TRBV10-3 and TRBJ1-1; D ambiguous. The germline CDR1 and CDR2 sequences are ENHRY and SYGVKD. CDR3 size: 11 residues. V was shortened by 2 bases and J by 8 bases, with 6 bases between the two germline ends. CDR3 DNA sequence: TGTGCCATCAGTGAGGGCGCAGAAGCTTTCTTT. Its translation is CAISEGAEAFF.

The chain employs TRBV15 and TRBJ2-4, with a weak D call TRBD2 (7 bases). V lost 5 bases and J 5 bases, leaving 16 bases between the germline ends. Germline CDR1 reads LNHNV; CDR2 reads YYDKDF (reference sequence). The CDR3 spans 15 residues. CDR3 loop: CATSQGGDEENIQYF. CDR3 nucleotides: TGTGCCACCAGCCAAGGGGGGGATGAAGAAAACATTCAGTACTTC.

This clonotype was counted between two and nine times. The chain employs TRBV20-1 and TRBJ2-7; the D gene is possibly TRBD2 (6 bases). CDR3 length: 13 amino acids. Deletions cut 1 base from V and 2 bases from J, with 9 bases between. Germline V gives CDR1 DFQATT, CDR2 SNEGSKA (reference sequence). The CDR3 sequence is CSARGREPYEQYF. The CDR3 nucleotides are TGCAGTGCTAGAGGGAGGGAACCCTACGAGCAGTACTTC.

Many counts were recorded for this clonotype. The rearrangement uses TRBV7-2 and TRBJ1-2, with no clear D. This CDR3 has 12 amino acids. Trimming pared 1 base from V and 4 bases from J, leaving 4 bases between. In germline, CDR1 is SGHTA, CDR2 FQGNSA. As DNA, the CDR3 is TGTGCCAGCAGCTTAGATGGCTATGGCTACACCTTC. It yields the protein CASSLDGYGYTF.

The chain uses TRBV5-1 and TRBJ2-1; no definite D call. The V end was cut by 0 bases, the J end by 7 bases, with 8 bases between. The CDR3 runs 13 residues. Germline V gene data show CDR1 as SGHRS and CDR2 as YFSETQ. The CDR3 DNA follows: TGCGCCAGCAGCTTGGCGTCAGATAATGAGCAGTTCTTC. It encodes CASSLASDNEQFF.

Remarks on this clonotype: At one end the junction does not follow the germline gene, possibly because of a read error. This chain uses TRBV7-9 with TRBJ2-1, with 10 bases matching TRBD1. Germline V gene sequence: CDR1 SEHNR, CDR2 FQNEAQ (reference sequence). The CDR3 length is 15 residues. Here the CDR3 DNA reads TGTGTCAGCAGCCAACCGGGACAGGGGTACAATGAGCAGTTCTTC. Amino acid sequence: CVSSQPGQGYNEQFF.

This clonotype was seen a handful of times. The genes are TRBV5-1 and TRBJ2-1; 9 nucleotides align to TRBD2. The V and J ends lost 1 base and 6 bases, in that order; junction bases with no gene match: 5. The CDR3 loop spans 15 amino acids. Germline V gene data show CDR1 as SGHRS and CDR2 as YFSETQ. The DNA of the CDR3 is TGCGCCAGCAGCTTGCTTGGCGGGGGGGGCAATGAGCAGTTCTTC. It is translated as CASSLLGGGGNEQFF.

This clonotype was detected ten times or more. The CDR3 here is CASSWGTLYNEQFF. CDR3 bases: TGTGCCAGCAGTTGGGGGACCCTATACAATGAGCAGTTCTTC. The genes are TRBV6-2 or TRBV6-3 and TRBJ2-1; TRBD1 or TRBD2 may be the D gene (5 bases each). V lost 4 bases, J lost 4 bases, and 11 bases lay in between. Germline-derived CDR1 and CDR2 are MNHEY and SVGEGT. The CDR3 covers 14 residues.

The chain employs TRBV2 and TRBJ1-2; 7 bases map to TRBD1. The CDR3 extends over 13 amino acids. V dropped 4 bases and J dropped 8; count of bases not matched to a gene: 7. The germline V gene encodes CDR1 SNHLY and CDR2 FYNNEI. CDR3 sequence reads: CASSGTGAVGYTF. DNA of the CDR3: TGTGCCAGCAGTGGTACAGGGGCAGTCGGCTACACCTTC.

This clonotype was detected only a few times. The V gene is TRBV12-3 or TRBV12-4, the J gene TRBJ2-3; TRBD2 agrees at 10 bases. With V trimmed by 7 bases and J by 5 bases, 6 bases remained unmatched. The CDR3 sequence is 14 residues long. For the CDR3, the DNA is TGTGCCAGCATAGGAGCGGGGGGGTTAGATACGCAGTATTTT. It translates to CASIGAGGLDTQYF.

This clonotype was seen only a few times. CDR3 coding DNA: TGTGCCAGCAGCCCAGAGACGGGGGGGTGGAATGAGCAGTTCTTC. It is translated as CASSPETGGWNEQFF. V is TRBV11-2 and J is TRBJ2-1; 8 nucleotides line up with TRBD2. This CDR3 contains 15 residues. Trimming took 5 bases from V and 7 from J; bases not matched to a gene: 10. Germline V gene sequence: CDR1 SGHAT, CDR2 FQNNGV.

The chain carries TRBV12-3 or TRBV12-4 and TRBJ1-2, with 7 bases matching TRBD1. The junction had 12 bases not matched to a gene; V was cut back by 6 bases and J by 5 bases. The CDR3 totals 15 residues. Written as DNA, the CDR3 is TGTGCCAGCAGGGGAGGACAGGACCGTGTTTATGGCTACACCTTC. As protein: CASRGGQDRVYGYTF.

This clonotype was counted at least ten times. The rearrangement uses TRBV20-1 and TRBJ2-3, with 9 positions matching TRBD1. This CDR3 region has 14 residues. V lost 2 bases, J lost 7 bases, and 7 bases stayed unmatched. Germline CDR1 DFQATT, CDR2 SNEGSKA (reference sequence). This chain's CDR3 is CSARIGTGRNTQYF. CDR3 DNA sequence: TGCAGTGCTAGAATCGGGACAGGGCGAAATACGCAGTATTTT.

This rearrangement joins TRBV7-3 to TRBJ2-1; 12 bases align to TRBD1. The CDR3 covers 15 residues. The germline V gene has CDR1 SGHTA and CDR2 FQGTGA. V dropped 0 bases and J dropped 6; count of bases not matched to a gene: 0. CDR3 residues: CASSLTGQGANEQFF. CDR3 bases: TGTGCCAGCAGCTTAACGGGACAGGGGGCCAATGAGCAGTTCTTC.

This clonotype was observed at least ten times. V gene TRBV6-1 combines with J gene TRBJ2-2, with TRBD2 identical over 10 bases. The germline V gene has CDR1 MNHNS and CDR2 SASEGT. V gave up 7 bases and J gave up 4 bases; unmatched junction bases: 30. This CDR3 contains 23 residues. CDR3 in DNA: TGTGCCAGCACTGGAACGGCCCCCGGGGTTGTTATTGGAGCGGGAGGGCCCACCGGGGAGCTGTTTTTT. It codes for CASTGTAPGVVIGAGGPTGELFF.

This clonotype was seen a few times. The chain recombines TRBV4-1 with TRBJ2-3; TRBD2 aligns across 11 bases. V gave up 0 bases and J gave up 0 bases; unmatched junction bases: 11. The CDR3 runs 20 residues. Germline V gives CDR1 MGHRA, CDR2 YSYEKL. This CDR3 is CASSQDHRFIAGGSTDTQYF. As DNA, the CDR3 is TGCGCCAGCAGCCAAGATCATAGGTTCATAGCGGGAGGGAGCACAGATACGCAGTATTTT.